These T cell receptor beta chains were read from a single sample in a study of blood T cell repertoires in COVID-19. TCRdb's copy holds only in-frame clones and misses some; the assay was immunoSEQ multiplex PCR. The table records approximately 150,000 clones, roughly 83% of them present only once. Specimen: PBMCs or T cells enriched from blood (not recorded which). The receptors derive from a man in his 70s who had been exposed to COVID-19. Both conserved end residues are trimmed from each CDR3. A D gene is named only where the DNA matches it firmly.

cdr3_aa d_call v_call
ASTPKGTSGYSNEQF TRBD2 TRBV28
ASSSTGYGYT - TRBV12-3/TRBV12-4
ASSYNQAAYEQY - TRBV7-9
AITGWGDTIY - TRBV6-5
ATSRGGQGWSPLH TRBD1 TRBV15
ASSLGEGLTINEQF TRBD2 TRBV18
ASSSPGSGSGETQY TRBD2 TRBV28
ASSPGQGAPVGTEAF TRBD1 TRBV4-1
ASSRQGVNQPQH TRBD1 TRBV3-1/TRBV3-2
ASSRDLAGYNEQF TRBD2 TRBV27
ATTGDGNQPQH TRBD1 TRBV19
ASSFLARNEQF - TRBV7-8
ASSMGTSGEGTQY TRBD2 TRBV19
ASSLRGRDSPLH - TRBV5-1
ASSFQGTDTQY - TRBV5-1
ASSLVRGYGTQY - TRBV5-4
ASSVESSNTGELF - TRBV2
ASSDLDRGTTNEKLF TRBD1 TRBV28
ASSPGQRGGETQY - TRBV7-2
ASSLGRGRDQETQY TRBD2 TRBV5-4
SAGTVPSEAF TRBD1 TRBV29-1
ASSQAAGVSYEQY TRBD2 TRBV3-1/TRBV3-2
ASSLGGTANQPQH TRBD1 TRBV7-9
ASSSPGVRNTEAF - TRBV5-6
ASSYSPGPRGGTEAF - TRBV6-2/TRBV6-3
ASSLGVGELF - TRBV5-4
ASSLGQGRSPLH TRBD1 TRBV28
ASSLVQGINTEAF - TRBV5-1
ASSLDNIHGYT - TRBV6-5
ASSRAPGKWPQH - TRBV19
ASTPGLSGANVLT - TRBV11-2
ATSRRAGRQF - TRBV15
ASSLSSQRGDEQY TRBD2 TRBV5-1
ASGGGSGSPLH - TRBV25-1
ASSLRQETKNIQY - TRBV28
AWSVGSKETQY - TRBV30
ASSSSGTGGVETQY TRBD1 TRBV9
ASSFDRYTNEQF - TRBV27
ASSHPPGGGGGTDTQY TRBD2 TRBV4-2
ATMEGEKTQY - TRBV28
ASSQESRTGSEQY TRBD1 TRBV4-1
ASSPGSQNSPLH - TRBV18
ASYPGVMNTEAF - TRBV6-5
ASQGKGTGAGEQY TRBD1 TRBV3-1/TRBV3-2
ASRKKGARYSPLH TRBD1 TRBV6-5
ASSRGGYDNSPLH - TRBV9
ASSVDKNYGYT - TRBV9
ASSYRESGELF - TRBV6-2/TRBV6-3
ASSFSRVETQY - TRBV28
ASRRADGTGTYEQY TRBD1 TRBV28
ASSYSLSGAGNTIY - TRBV6-5
ASRSDGREKLF - TRBV6-5